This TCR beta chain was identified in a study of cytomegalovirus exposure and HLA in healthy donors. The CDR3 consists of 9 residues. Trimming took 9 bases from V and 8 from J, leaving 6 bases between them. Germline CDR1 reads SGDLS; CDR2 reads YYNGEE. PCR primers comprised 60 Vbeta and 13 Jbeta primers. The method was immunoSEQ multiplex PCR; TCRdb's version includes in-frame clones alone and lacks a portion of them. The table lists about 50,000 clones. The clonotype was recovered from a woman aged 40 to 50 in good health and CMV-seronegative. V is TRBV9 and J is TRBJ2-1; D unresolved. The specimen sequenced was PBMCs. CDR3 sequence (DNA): TGTGCCACCCCCTATGAGCAGTTCTTC. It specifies CATPYEQFF.